These 21 T cell receptor beta chains were all obtained from the same sample, sequenced in a study of blood T cell repertoires in COVID-19. Method: immunoSEQ multiplex PCR; TCRdb's copy keeps in-frame clones and lacks some. The table records 95,000 to 120,000 clones, around nine tenths of them present only once. Sequenced: peripheral blood. The receptors derive from a woman aged 70-85 years who had recovered from COVID-19.

This sequence joins TRBV28 and TRBJ1-3, with 9 nucleotides matching TRBD1. This CDR3 contains 15 residues. CDR1 is MDHEN, CDR2 SYDVKM, per germline. The V gene end was trimmed by 6 bases and the J gene end by 7 bases; junction bases not matched to a gene: 10. CDR3 sequence: CASRPRTGVANTIYF. The CDR3 DNA reads TGTGCCAGCAGGCCCAGGACAGGGGTAGCGAACACCATATATTTT.

The chain is built from TRBV6-5 and TRBJ2-4; no reliable D call. Germline lookup yields CDR1 MNHEY and CDR2 SVGAGI. Trimming took 6 bases from V and 3 from J, leaving 15 bases between them. The CDR3 consists of 15 residues. CDR3 coding DNA: TGTGCCAGCAGCGGTGGCATGAGAGGCAAAAACATTCAGTACTTC. Its translation: CASSGGMRGKNIQYF.

This chain connects TRBV12-3 or TRBV12-4 to TRBJ1-2, with D perhaps TRBD1 (5 bases). V lost 3 bases and J 10 bases, leaving 12 bases between the germline ends. This CDR3 has 12 residues. For the CDR3, the DNA is TGTGCCAGCAGTTTGCGGGGGGAGGACTACACCTTC. Translation: CASSLRGEDYTF.

V usage is TRBV9 and J usage is TRBJ2-2; D not resolved. V was cut by 4 bases and J by 6 bases, with 19 bases left in between. Germline values: CDR1 SGDLS, CDR2 YYNGEE. CDR3 length: 16 residues. CDR3 DNA sequence: TGTGCCAGCAGCCAATTCGAGAGTCCGATAGCCGGGGAGCTGTTTTTT. It yields the protein CASSQFESPIAGELFF.

CDR3 sequence: CASSPPPADGAYNEQFF. The CDR3 nucleotides read TGTGCCAGCAGCCCCCCCCCGGCGGACGGGGCCTACAATGAGCAGTTCTTC. The J gene is TRBJ2-1, the V gene TRBV7-9, with a weak D call TRBD2 (5 bases). V was pared by 5 bases and J by 2 bases, with 19 bases between. Germline loops: CDR1 SEHNR, CDR2 FQNEAQ (reference sequence). The CDR3 runs 17 residues.

This clone was counted between two and nine times. The rearrangement links TRBV18 to TRBJ1-5; 8 nucleotides line up with TRBD1. CDR1 is KGHSH, CDR2 LQKENI, per germline. J lost 2 bases, V lost 3 bases, and 6 bases had no gene match. CDR3 length equals 16 residues. Here the CDR3 reads CASSPGQGTGNQPQHF. The CDR3 nucleotides read TGTGCCAGCTCACCCGGACAGGGAACTGGCAATCAGCCCCAGCATTTT.

The chain uses TRBV6-5 and TRBJ1-6; D ambiguous. The length of the CDR3 is 13 residues. Germline V lookup: CDR1 MNHEY, CDR2 SVGAGI. The V and J ends lost 8 bases and 10 bases respectively, with 15 bases between them. CDR3 sequence: CASRLIGGSPLHF. DNA for the CDR3: TGTGCCAGCCGACTTATCGGTGGATCACCCCTCCACTTT.

V and J are TRBV5-4 and TRBJ2-5, with 9 bases aligning to TRBD1. V was pared by 7 bases and J by 5 bases, with 3 bases of the junction left unmatched. This CDR3 has 12 residues. Germline-derived CDR1 and CDR2 are SGHNT and YYREEE (reference sequence). The CDR3 nucleotides are TGTGCCAGCGGACAGGGGAGTGAGACCCAGTACTTC. Protein sequence: CASGQGSETQYF.

The chain links TRBV7-2 to TRBJ2-6, with D hard to call. The V gene's germline CDR1 is SGHTA and CDR2 FQGNSA. The V gene lost 3 bases and the J gene lost 1 base, with 10 bases spanning the gap. This CDR3 contains 16 residues. The chain's CDR3 is CASSFYWASGANVLTF. Here the CDR3 DNA reads TGTGCCAGCAGCTTTTACTGGGCTTCTGGGGCCAACGTCCTGACTTTC.

The V call is TRBV7-2, the J call TRBJ2-7, with TRBD2 matching over 9 bases. This CDR3 contains 15 residues. Germline values: CDR1 SGHTA, CDR2 FQGNSA. V shed 5 bases and J 3 bases; nucleotides not matched to a gene: 8. The CDR3 loop is CASSPTSGPFYEQYF. The DNA for the CDR3 is TGTGCCAGCAGCCCCACTAGCGGGCCATTCTACGAGCAGTACTTC.

This clone was recorded a few times. No DNA is shown, since the ends of the CDR3 on it are uncertain; the CDR3 is the one TCRdb lists. J is TRBJ1-2 and V is TRBV12-1; the D call in the table, TRBD1, was not verified against the DNA. TRBV12-1 is termed a pseudogene. Termini included, the CDR3 measures 14 amino acids. The CDR3 protein is CASSFGQGAYGYTF.

This clone was observed once. This chain links TRBV7-3 with TRBJ1-1; weak D call: TRBD1 (5 bases). The CDR3 runs 14 residues. Trimming removed 5 bases at V and 7 bases at J, with 17 bases between. The V gene's germline CDR1 is SGHTA and CDR2 FQGTGA. CDR3 DNA: TGTGCCAGCAGCCAAAATGGAGGGACTTATGAAGCTTTCTTT. This encodes CASSQNGGTYEAFF.

In DNA form, the CDR3 reads TGTGCCAGTAGTACCCCGACAGGGCTCTATGGCTACACCTTC. This gives the protein CASSTPTGLYGYTF. The rearrangement uses TRBV19 and TRBJ1-2, with TRBD1 identical over 7 bases. Germline V lookup: CDR1 LNHDA, CDR2 SQIVND (reference sequence). J lost 4 bases, V lost 4 bases, and 6 bases had no gene match. The CDR3 covers 14 residues. Full variable domain (missing parts from reference TRBV19 and TRBJ1-2): DGGITQSPKYLFRKEGQNVTLSCEQNLNHDAMYWYRQDPGQGLRLIYYSQIVNDFQKGDIAEGYSVSREKKESFPLTVTSAQKNPTAFYLCASSTPTGLYGYTFGSGTRLTVV.

This clone has a single count. The chain uses TRBV24-1 and TRBJ2-4, with 10 bases fitting TRBD2. Germline CDR1 reads KGHDR; CDR2 reads SFDVKD. This CDR3 has 14 residues. V lost 4 bases and J lost 6; bases outside the gene matches: 2. The DNA of the CDR3 is TGTGCCACCAGTGAGAGCGGGAGGGCAAACATTCAGTACTTC. Its translation is CATSESGRANIQYF.

The chain uses TRBV18 and TRBJ1-2, with 7 bases identical to TRBD1. V dropped 3 bases and J dropped 7; count of bases not matched to a gene: 8. CDR1 is KGHSH, CDR2 LQKENI, per germline. This CDR3 is built from 14 residues. This chain's CDR3 is CASSPWRQGSGYTF. The CDR3 DNA reads TGTGCCAGCTCACCGTGGAGACAGGGATCTGGCTACACCTTC.

V gene TRBV6-5 combines with J gene TRBJ2-5, with D possibly TRBD1 on 5 matching bases. V lost 8 bases and J 5 bases, leaving 15 bases between the germline ends. Germline V gene data show CDR1 as MNHEY and CDR2 as SVGAGI. The length of the CDR3 is 13 residues. CDR3: CASGAGRWETQYF. CDR3 bases: TGTGCCAGCGGGGCCGGGCGTTGGGAGACCCAGTACTTC.

The chain uses TRBV5-3 and TRBJ1-2, with D unclear. TRBV5-3 is flagged as an ORF with uncertain function. The CDR3 sequence is 13 residues long. Between the trimmed V and J ends, which lost 4 bases and 4 bases, there was a span of 11 bases. Here the CDR3 DNA reads TGTGCCAGAAGCCCACGTAGCTCCTATGGCTACACCTTC. Translated, it gives CARSPRSSYGYTF.

The chain uses TRBV30 and TRBJ1-2; D possibly corresponds to TRBD1 (6 bases). Germline loops: CDR1 GTSNPN, CDR2 SVGIG (reference sequence). V was cut by 2 bases and J by 4 bases, with 14 bases left in between. CDR3 size: 14 residues. The CDR3 DNA reads TGTGCCTGGAGTCTACACCAGGGGATCTATGGCTACACCTTC. This encodes CAWSLHQGIYGYTF.

This chain uses TRBV5-1 with TRBJ2-7, with 13 positions matching TRBD2. V was clipped by 5 bases and J by 5 bases; unmatched bases: 4. The CDR3 consists of 14 residues. Germline-derived CDR1 and CDR2 are SGHRS and YFSETQ. CDR3 residues: CASRRLAGGHEQYF. The CDR3 DNA reads as TGCGCCAGCAGAAGACTAGCGGGAGGCCACGAGCAGTACTTC.

This clone was seen a few times. The J gene is TRBJ1-6, the V gene TRBV28, with D uncertain. Germline V gene data show CDR1 as MDHEN and CDR2 as SYDVKM. V gave up 8 bases and J gave up 4 bases, with 12 bases separating them. The CDR3 is 14 residues long. The CDR3 nucleotides read TGTGCCAGCGGAGGCGGGCAGTATAATTCACCCCTCCACTTT. It codes for CASGGGQYNSPLHF.

Concerning this clone itself: Other DNA sequences of this sample code for an identical CDR3. J is TRBJ1-2 and V is TRBV30, with TRBD1 identical over 8 bases. The CDR3 covers 11 residues. The V segment lost 5 bases and the J segment 7 bases; nucleotides outside the gene matches: 3. Germline V gene sequence: CDR1 GTSNPN, CDR2 SVGIG (reference sequence). DNA for the CDR3: TGTGCCTGGTCGACAGGGGTTGGCTACACCTTC. The encoded protein is CAWSTGVGYTF.